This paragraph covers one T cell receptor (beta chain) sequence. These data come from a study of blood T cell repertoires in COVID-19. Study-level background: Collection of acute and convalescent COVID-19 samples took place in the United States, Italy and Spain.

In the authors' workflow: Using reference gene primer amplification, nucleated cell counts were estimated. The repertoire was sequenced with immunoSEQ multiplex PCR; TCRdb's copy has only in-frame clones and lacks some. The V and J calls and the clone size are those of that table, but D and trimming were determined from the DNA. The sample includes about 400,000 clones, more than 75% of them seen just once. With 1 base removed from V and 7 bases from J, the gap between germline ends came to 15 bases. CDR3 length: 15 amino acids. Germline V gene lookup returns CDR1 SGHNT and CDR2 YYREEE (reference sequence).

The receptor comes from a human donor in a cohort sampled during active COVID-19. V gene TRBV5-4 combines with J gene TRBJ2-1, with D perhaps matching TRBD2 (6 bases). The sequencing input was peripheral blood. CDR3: CASSLSLAWKNEQFF. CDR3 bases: TGTGCCAGCAGCTTGAGTCTAGCGTGGAAAAATGAGCAGTTCTTC.